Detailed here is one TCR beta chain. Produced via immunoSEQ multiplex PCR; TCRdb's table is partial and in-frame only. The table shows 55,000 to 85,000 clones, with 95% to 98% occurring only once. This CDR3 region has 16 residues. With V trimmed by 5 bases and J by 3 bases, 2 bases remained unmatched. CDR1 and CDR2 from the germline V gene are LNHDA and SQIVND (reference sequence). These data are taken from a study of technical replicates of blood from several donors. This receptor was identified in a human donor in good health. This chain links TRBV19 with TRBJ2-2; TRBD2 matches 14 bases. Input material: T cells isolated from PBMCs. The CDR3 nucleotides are TGTGCCAGTAGTCCGGGACTAGCGGGGGACACCGGGGAGCTGTTTTTT. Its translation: CASSPGLAGDTGELFF.